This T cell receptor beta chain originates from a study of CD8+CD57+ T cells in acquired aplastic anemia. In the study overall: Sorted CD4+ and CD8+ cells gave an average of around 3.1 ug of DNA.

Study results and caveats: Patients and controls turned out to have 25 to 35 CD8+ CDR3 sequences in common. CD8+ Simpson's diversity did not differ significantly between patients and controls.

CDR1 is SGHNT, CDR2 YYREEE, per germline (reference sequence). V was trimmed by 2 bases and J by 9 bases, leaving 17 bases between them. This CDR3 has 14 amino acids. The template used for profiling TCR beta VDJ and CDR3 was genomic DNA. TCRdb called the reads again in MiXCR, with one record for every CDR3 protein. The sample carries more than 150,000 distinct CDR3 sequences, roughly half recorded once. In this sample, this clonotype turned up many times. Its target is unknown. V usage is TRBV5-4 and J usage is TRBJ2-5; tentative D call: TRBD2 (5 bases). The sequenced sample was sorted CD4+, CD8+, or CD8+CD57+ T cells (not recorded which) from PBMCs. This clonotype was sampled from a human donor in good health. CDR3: CASSLDAGIGAQYF. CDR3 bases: TGTGCCAGCAGCTTAGACGCCGGGATTGGGGCCCAGTACTTC.